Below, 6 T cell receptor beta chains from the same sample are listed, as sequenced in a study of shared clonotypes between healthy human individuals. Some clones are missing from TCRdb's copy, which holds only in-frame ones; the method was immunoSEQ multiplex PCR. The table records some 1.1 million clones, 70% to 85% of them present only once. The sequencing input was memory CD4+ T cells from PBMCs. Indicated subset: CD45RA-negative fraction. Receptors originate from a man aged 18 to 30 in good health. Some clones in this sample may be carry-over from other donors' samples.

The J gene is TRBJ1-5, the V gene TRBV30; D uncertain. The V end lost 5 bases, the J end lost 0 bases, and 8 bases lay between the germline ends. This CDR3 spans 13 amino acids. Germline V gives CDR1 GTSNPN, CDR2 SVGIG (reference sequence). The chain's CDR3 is CAWSPNSNQPQHF. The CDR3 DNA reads TGTGCCTGGTCCCCAAATAGCAATCAGCCCCAGCATTTT.

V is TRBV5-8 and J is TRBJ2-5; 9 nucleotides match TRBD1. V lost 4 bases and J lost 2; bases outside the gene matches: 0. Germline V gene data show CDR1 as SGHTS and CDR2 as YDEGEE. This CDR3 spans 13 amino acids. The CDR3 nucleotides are TGTGCCAGCAGCGGGACAGGGCAAGAGACCCAGTACTTC. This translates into CASSGTGQETQYF. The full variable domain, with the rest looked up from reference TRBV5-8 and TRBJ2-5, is EAGVTQSPTHLIKTRGQQATLRCSPISGHTSVYWYQQALGLGLQFLLWYDEGEERNRGNFPPRFSGRQFPNYSSELNVNALELEDSALYLCASSGTGQETQYFGPGTRLLVL.

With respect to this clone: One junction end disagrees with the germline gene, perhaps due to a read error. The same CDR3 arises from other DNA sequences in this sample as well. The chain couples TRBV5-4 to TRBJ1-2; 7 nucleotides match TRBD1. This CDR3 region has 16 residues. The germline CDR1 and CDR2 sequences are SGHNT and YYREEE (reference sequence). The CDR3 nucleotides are TGTGCCAGCAGCCTATCCGGGACAGCTCACTCCTATGGTTACACCTTC. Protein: CASSLSGTAHSYGYTF. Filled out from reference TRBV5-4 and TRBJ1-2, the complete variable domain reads ETGVTQSPTHLIKTRGQQVTLRCSSQSGHNTVSWYQQALGQGPQFIFQYYREEENGRGNFPPRFSGLQFPNYSSELNVNALELDDSALYLCASSLSGTAHSYGYTFGSGTRLTVV.

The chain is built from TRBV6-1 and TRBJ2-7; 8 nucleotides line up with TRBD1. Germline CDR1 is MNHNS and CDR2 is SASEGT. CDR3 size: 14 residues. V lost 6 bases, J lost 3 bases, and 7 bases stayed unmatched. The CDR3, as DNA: TGTGCCAGCAGAGGGCCAGGGGGCATCTACGAGCAGTACTTC. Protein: CASRGPGGIYEQYF.

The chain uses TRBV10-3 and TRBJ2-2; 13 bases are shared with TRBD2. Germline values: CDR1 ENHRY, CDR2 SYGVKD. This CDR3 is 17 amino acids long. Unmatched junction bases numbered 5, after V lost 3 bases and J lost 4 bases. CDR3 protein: CAISDPRLAGGTGELFF. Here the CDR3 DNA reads TGTGCCATCAGTGATCCCCGACTAGCGGGAGGCACCGGGGAGCTGTTTTTT.

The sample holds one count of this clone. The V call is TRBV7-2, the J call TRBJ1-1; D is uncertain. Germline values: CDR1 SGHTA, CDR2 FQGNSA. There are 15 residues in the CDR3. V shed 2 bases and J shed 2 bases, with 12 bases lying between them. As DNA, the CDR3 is TGTGCCAGCAGCTTAAGGCAGACTCCCAACACTGAAGCTTTCTTT. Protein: CASSLRQTPNTEAFF.